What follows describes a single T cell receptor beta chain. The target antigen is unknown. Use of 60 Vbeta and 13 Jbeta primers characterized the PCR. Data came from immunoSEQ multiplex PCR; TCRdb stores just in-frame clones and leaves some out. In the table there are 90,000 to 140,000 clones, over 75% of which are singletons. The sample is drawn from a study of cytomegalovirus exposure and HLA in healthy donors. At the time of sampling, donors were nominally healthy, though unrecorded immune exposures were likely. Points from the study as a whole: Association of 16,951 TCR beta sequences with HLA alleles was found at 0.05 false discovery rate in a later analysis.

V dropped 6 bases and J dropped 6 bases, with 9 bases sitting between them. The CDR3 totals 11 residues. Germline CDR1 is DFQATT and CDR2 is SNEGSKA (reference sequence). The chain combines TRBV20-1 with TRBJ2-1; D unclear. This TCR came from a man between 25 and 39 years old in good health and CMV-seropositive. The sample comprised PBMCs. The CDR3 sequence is CSASLGNEQFF. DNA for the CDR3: TGCAGTGCCTCCCTAGGCAATGAGCAGTTCTTC.